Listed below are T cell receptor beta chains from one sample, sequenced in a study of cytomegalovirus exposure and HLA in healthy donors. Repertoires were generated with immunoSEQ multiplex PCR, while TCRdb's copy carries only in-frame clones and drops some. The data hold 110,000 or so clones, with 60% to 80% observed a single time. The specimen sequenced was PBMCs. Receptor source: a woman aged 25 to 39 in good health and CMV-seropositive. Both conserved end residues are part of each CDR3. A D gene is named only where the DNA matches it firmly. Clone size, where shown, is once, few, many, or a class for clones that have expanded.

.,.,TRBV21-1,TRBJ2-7,CASSKRRTGDEQYF,TGTGCCAGCAGCAAAAGGAGGACAGGGGACGAGCAGTACTTC
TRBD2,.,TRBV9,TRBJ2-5,CASSVGASGYQETQYF,TGTGCCAGCAGCGTTGGGGCTAGCGGGTACCAAGAGACCCAGTACTTC
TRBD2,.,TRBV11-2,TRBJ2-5,CASTPRAGGETQYF,TGTGCCAGCACCCCCCGAGCCGGGGGGGAGACCCAGTACTTC
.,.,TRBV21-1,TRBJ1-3,CASSTREGVTNSGNTIYF,TGTGCCAGCAGCACCAGGGAGGGGGTGACGAACTCTGGAAACACCATATATTTT
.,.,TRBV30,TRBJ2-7,CAWSAQGGTGEQYF,TGTGCCTGGAGTGCCCAAGGCGGGACGGGCGAGCAGTACTTC
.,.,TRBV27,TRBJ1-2,CASRRQGAQGSYGYTF,TGTGCCAGCAGACGTCAAGGGGCCCAGGGGAGCTATGGCTACACCTTC
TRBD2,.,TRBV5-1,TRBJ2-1,CASSTSGSTYNEQFF,TGCGCCAGCAGCACTAGCGGGAGTACGTACAATGAGCAGTTCTTC
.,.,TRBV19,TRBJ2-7,CASTRGYEQYF,TGTGCCAGTACCCGGGGGTACGAGCAGTACTTC
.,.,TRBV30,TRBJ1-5,CAWSLQSNQPQHF,TGTGCCTGGAGTTTACAGAGCAATCAGCCCCAGCATTTT
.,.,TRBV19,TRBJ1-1,CASSIVAVTEAFF,TGTGCCAGTAGTATAGTAGCGGTCACTGAAGCTTTCTTT
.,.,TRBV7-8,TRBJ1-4,CASSPVRVPANEKLFF,TGTGCCAGCAGCCCCGTCCGGGTCCCCGCTAATGAAAAACTGTTTTTT
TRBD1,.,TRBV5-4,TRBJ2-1,CASRSDRGLFYEQFF,TGTGCCAGCAGATCGGACAGGGGGCTATTTTATGAGCAGTTCTTC
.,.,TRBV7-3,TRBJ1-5,CASSLAMDQPQHF,TGTGCCAGCAGCTTAGCGATGGATCAGCCCCAGCATTTT
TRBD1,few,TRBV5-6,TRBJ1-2,CASSSRTGGYRGYTF,TGTGCCAGCAGCAGCAGGACAGGGGGCTATAGGGGCTACACCTTC
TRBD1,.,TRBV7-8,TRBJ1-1,CASSRDRFTGAFF,TGTGCCAGCAGCCGGGACAGGTTCACTGGGGCTTTCTTT
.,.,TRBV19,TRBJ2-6,CASSAGEHVLTF,TGTGCCAGTAGTGCAGGGGAACACGTCCTGACTTTC
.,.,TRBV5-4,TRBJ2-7,CASSPGLGGPEQYF,TGTGCCAGCAGCCCCGGACTAGGGGGACCCGAGCAGTACTTC
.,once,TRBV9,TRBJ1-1,CASSPGAGATLSSEAFF,TGTGCCAGCAGCCCCGGGGCGGGGGCCACTTTGTCGAGTGAAGCTTTCTTT
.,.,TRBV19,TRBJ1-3,CASSTTGTLGNTIYF,TGTGCCAGTAGTACCACCGGGACACTGGGAAACACCATATATTTT
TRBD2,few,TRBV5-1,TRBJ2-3,CASRAGGMTDTQYF,TGCGCCAGCAGAGCGGGAGGTATGACAGATACGCAGTATTTT
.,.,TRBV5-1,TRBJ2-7,CASNRNGDFLSSYEQYF,TGCGCCAGCAATAGGAACGGAGATTTTCTAAGCTCCTACGAGCAGTACTTC
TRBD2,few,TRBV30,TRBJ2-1,CAWSRTSGIEQFF,TGTGCCTGGAGTCGGACTAGCGGGATTGAGCAGTTCTTC
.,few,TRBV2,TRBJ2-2,CASSDPASAPFSTGELFF,TGTGCCAGCAGTGATCCCGCTAGCGCACCGTTCAGCACCGGGGAGCTGTTTTTT
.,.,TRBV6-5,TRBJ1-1,CASALTREFPEAFF,TGTGCCAGCGCCCTAACCAGGGAATTCCCTGAAGCTTTCTTT
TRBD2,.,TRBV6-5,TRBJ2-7,CASSLAGASYEQYF,TGTGCCAGCTCCCTAGCGGGGGCCTCCTACGAGCAGTACTTC
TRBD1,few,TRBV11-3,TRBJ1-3,CASSLDFWGDSSGNTIYF,TGTGCCAGCAGCTTAGATTTTTGGGGGGACAGCTCTGGAAACACCATATATTTT
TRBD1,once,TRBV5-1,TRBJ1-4,CASSLGQGRTNEKLFF,TGCGCCAGCAGCTTGGGACAGGGAAGGACTAATGAAAAACTGTTTTTT
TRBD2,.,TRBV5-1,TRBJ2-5,CASSWVSGGNQETQYF,TGCGCCAGCAGCTGGGTTAGCGGGGGAAACCAAGAGACCCAGTACTTC
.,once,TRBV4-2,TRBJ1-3,CASSQVGGASGNTIYF,TGTGCCAGCAGCCAAGTCGGGGGGGCCTCTGGAAACACCATATATTTT
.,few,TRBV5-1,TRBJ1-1,CASSLGGSGTEAFF,TGCGCCAGCAGCTTGGGAGGGAGCGGCACTGAAGCTTTCTTT
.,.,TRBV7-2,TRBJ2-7,CASRSRQLLYGQYF,TGTGCCAGCAGATCCCGACAGCTACTCTACGGGCAGTACTTC
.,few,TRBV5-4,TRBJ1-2,CASSPMGGNYGYTF,TGTGCCAGCAGTCCGATGGGGGGAAACTATGGCTACACCTTC
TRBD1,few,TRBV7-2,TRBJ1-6,CASSLEGGQSSYNSPLHF,TGTGCCAGCAGCTTAGAGGGGGGACAGAGCTCCTATAATTCACCCCTCCACTTT
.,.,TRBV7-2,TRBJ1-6,CASSFYQGGNSPLHF,TGTGCCAGCAGCTTTTATCAGGGTGGGAATTCACCCCTCCACTTT
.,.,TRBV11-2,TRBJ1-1,CASSPLREKAGAFF,TGTGCCAGCAGCCCCCTCCGGGAGAAGGCAGGAGCTTTCTTT
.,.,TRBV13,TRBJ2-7,CASSSPSYEQYF,TGTGCCAGCAGCTCTCCGTCCTACGAGCAGTACTTC
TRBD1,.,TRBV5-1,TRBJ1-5,CASSLGSGGANQPQHF,TGCGCCAGCAGCTTGGGGTCAGGGGGCGCGAATCAGCCCCAGCATTTT
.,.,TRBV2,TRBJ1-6,CASCQEGLDSPLHF,TGTGCCAGCTGCCAGGAGGGGCTGGATTCACCCCTCCACTTT
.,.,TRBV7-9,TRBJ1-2,CASSSGLLHGYTF,TGTGCCAGCAGCTCCGGACTATTGCATGGCTACACCTTC